This T cell receptor beta chain is drawn from a study of T cell responses to AZD1222 COVID-19 vaccine. Assay: immunoSEQ multiplex PCR; the TCRdb copy retains only in-frame clones and omits some. Altogether approximately 120,000 clones are present, roughly 90% being singletons, with the ten largest covering 1.5% to 1.8%. The CDR3 covers 17 residues. The ends lost 6 bases at V and 1 base at J; junction bases unmatched: 12. Germline lookup yields CDR1 LNHDA and CDR2 SQIVND (reference sequence). This chain connects TRBV19 to TRBJ2-7, with 10 bases fitting TRBD2. This TCR came from an adult in good health. This specimen was peripheral blood, taken on day 0 of AZD1222 vaccination. The CDR3, as DNA: TGTGCCAGTAGCAACCCTACCGGACTAGCGGCATCCTACGAGCAGTACTTC. Its protein product is CASSNPTGLAASYEQYF.